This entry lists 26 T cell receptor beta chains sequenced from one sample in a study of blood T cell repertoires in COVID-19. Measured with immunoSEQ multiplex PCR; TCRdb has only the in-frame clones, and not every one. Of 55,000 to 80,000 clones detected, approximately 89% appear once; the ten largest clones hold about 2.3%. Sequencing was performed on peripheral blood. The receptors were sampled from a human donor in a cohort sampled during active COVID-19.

The CDR3 protein is CASSVDRGRDNEKLFF. CDR3 nucleotide sequence: TGTGCCAGCAGCGTGGACAGGGGCAGGGATAATGAAAAACTGTTTTTT. The chain employs TRBV4-2 and TRBJ1-4, with TRBD1 matching 9 bases. J lost 4 bases, V lost 5 bases, and 8 bases had no gene match. Germline V CDR1 and CDR2: LGHNA, YNFKEQ. The length of the CDR3 is 16 residues.

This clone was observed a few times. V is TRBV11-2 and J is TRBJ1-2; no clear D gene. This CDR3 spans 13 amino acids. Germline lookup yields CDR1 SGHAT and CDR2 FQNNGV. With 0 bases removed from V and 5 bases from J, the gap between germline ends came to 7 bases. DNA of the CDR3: TGTGCCAGCAGCTTAGATACCGGGTATGGCTACACCTTC. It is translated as CASSLDTGYGYTF.

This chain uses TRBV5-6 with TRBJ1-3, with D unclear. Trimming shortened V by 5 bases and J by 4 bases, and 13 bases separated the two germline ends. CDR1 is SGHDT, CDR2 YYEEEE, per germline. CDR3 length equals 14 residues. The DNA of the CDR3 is TGTGCCAGCAGACTAGCTGGAGCGGGAAACACCATATATTTT. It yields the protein CASRLAGAGNTIYF. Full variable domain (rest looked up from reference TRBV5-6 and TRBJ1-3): DAGVTQSPTHLIKTRGQQVTLRCSPKSGHDTVSWYQQALGQGPQFIFQYYEEEERQRGNFPDRFSGHQFPNYSSELNVNALLLGDSALYLCASRLAGAGNTIYFGEGSWLTVV.

CDR3 nucleotides: TGTGCCATCAGAGTTCCTAGCGGGAGGTTGGATGAGCAGTTCTTC. Amino acids: CAIRVPSGRLDEQFF. The gene calls are TRBV10-3 and TRBJ2-1, with TRBD2 matching 11 bases. The CDR3 is 15 amino acids. Germline values: CDR1 ENHRY, CDR2 SYGVKD. Losses at the gene ends were 6 bases for V and 8 bases for J; bases not matched to a gene: 9.

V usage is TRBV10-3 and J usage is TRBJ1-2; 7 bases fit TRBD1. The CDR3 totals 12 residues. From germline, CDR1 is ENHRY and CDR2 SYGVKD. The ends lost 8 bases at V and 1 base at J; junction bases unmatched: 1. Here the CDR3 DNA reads TGTGCCATCGGGGACAGTAACTATGGCTACACCTTC. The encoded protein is CAIGDSNYGYTF.

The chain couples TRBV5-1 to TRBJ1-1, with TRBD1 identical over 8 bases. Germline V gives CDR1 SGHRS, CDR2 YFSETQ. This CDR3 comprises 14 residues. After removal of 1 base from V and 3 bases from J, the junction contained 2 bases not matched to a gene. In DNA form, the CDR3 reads TGCGCCAGCAGCTTGCAGACAGGGGACACTGAAGCTTTCTTT. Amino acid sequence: CASSLQTGDTEAFF.

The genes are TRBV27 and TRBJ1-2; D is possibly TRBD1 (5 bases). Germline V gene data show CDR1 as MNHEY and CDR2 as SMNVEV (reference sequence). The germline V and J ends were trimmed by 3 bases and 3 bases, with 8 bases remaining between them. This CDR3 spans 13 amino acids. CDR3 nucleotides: TGTGCCAGCAGTTTGGGCAGGGACTATGGCTACACCTTC. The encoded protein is CASSLGRDYGYTF.

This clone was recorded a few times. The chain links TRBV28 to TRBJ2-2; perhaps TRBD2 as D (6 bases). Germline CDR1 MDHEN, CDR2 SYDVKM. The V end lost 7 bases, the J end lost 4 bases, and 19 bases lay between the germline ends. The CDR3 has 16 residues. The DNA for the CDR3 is TGTGCCAGCAAGGTCGGAGAGGGAGGTGTCACCGGGGAGCTGTTTTTT. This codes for CASKVGEGGVTGELFF.

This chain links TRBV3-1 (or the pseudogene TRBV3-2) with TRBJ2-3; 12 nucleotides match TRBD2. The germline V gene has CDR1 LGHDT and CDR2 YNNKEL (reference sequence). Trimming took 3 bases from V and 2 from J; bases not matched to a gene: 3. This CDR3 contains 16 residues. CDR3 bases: TGTGCCAGCAGCCATCGGACTAGCGGGGTCACAGATACGCAGTATTTT. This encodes CASSHRTSGVTDTQYF.

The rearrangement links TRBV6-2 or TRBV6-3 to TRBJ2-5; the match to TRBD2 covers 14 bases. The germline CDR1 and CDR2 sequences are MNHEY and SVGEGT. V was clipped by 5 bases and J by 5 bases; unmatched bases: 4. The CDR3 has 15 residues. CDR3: CASSTRTSGGETQYF. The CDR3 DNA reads TGTGCCAGCAGTACACGGACTAGCGGGGGGGAGACCCAGTACTTC.

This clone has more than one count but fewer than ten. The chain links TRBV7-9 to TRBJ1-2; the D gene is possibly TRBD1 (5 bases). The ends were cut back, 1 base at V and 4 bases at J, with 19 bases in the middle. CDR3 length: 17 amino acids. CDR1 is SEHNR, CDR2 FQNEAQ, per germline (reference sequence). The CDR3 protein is CASSLVGGDSAFYGYTF. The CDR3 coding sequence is TGTGCCAGCAGCTTAGTTGGAGGGGACTCGGCCTTCTATGGCTACACCTTC.

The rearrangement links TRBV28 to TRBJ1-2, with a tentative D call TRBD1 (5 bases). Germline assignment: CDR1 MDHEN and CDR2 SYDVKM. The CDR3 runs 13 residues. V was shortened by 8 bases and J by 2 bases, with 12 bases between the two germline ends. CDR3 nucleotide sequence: TGTGCCAGCGTATCGGGGGGGAACTATGGCTACACCTTC. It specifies CASVSGGNYGYTF.

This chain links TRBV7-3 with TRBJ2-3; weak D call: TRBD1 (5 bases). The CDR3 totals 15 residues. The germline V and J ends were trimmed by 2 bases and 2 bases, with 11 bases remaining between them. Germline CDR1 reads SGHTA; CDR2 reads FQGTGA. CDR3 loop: CASSLSQGTTDTQYF. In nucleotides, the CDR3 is TGTGCCAGCAGCTTATCGCAGGGCACCACAGATACGCAGTATTTT.

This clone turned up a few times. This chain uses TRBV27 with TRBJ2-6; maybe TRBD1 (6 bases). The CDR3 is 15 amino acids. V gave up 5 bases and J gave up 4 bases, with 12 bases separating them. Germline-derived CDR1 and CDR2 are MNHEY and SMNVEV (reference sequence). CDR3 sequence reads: CASSRAGVGANVLTF. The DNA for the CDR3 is TGTGCCAGCAGTCGTGCAGGGGTCGGGGCCAACGTCCTGACTTTC.

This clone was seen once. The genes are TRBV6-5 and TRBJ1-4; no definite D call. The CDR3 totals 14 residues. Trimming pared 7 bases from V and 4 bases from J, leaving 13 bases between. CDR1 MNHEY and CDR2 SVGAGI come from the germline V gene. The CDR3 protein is CASKSVSGNEKLFF. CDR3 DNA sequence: TGTGCCAGCAAATCGGTCAGCGGTAATGAAAAACTGTTTTTT.

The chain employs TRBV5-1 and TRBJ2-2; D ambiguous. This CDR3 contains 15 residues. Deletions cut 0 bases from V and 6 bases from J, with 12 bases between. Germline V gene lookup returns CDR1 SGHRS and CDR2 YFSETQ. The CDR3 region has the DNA TGCGCCAGCAGCTTGGCCGGAGAGGTCGCCGGGGAGCTGTTTTTT. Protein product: CASSLAGEVAGELFF.

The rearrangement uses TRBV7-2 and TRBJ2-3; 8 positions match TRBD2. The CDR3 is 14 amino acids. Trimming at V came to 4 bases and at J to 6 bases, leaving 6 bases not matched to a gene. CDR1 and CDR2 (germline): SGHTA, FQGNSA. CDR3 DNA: TGTGCCAGCAGCTCCGCTAGCGGGTGGGATACGCAGTATTTT. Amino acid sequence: CASSSASGWDTQYF.

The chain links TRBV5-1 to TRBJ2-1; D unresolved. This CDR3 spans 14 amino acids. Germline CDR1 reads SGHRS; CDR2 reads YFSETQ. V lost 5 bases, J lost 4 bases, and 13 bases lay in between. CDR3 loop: CASRVAEPYNEQFF. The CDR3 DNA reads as TGCGCCAGCAGAGTGGCGGAACCATACAATGAGCAGTTCTTC.

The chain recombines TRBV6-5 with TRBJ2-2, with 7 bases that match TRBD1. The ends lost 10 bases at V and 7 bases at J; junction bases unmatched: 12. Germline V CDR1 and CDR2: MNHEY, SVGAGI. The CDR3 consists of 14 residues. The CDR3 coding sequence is TGTGCCACGAGAGGACAGGCTTTAATCGGGGAGCTGTTTTTT. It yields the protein CATRGQALIGELFF.

The CDR3, as DNA: TGTGCCAGCACCCCGGGGTGGGTACGCTCTGGAAACACCATATATTTT. Amino acids: CASTPGWVRSGNTIYF. The rearrangement uses TRBV28 and TRBJ1-3; D gene uncertain. Germline V lookup: CDR1 MDHEN, CDR2 SYDVKM. The V end lost 7 bases, the J end lost 0 bases, and 16 bases lay between the germline ends. The CDR3 sequence is 16 residues long.

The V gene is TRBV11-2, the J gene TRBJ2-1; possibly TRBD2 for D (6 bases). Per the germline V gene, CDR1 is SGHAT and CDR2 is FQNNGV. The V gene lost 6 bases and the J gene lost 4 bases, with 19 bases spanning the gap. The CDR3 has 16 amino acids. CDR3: CASSPLAGSGYNEQFF. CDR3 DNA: TGTGCCAGCAGTCCTCTTGCGGGGAGTGGGTACAATGAGCAGTTCTTC. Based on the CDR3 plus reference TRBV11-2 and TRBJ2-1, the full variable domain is EAGVAQSPRYKIIEKRQSVAFWCNPISGHATLYWYQQILGQGPKLLIQFQNNGVVDDSQLPKDRFSAERLKGVDSTLKIQPAKLEDSAVYLCASSPLAGSGYNEQFFGPGTRLTVL.

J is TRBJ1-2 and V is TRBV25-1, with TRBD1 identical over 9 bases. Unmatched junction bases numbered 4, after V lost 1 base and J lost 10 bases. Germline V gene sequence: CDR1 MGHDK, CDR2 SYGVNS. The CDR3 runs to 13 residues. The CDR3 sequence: CASSEWDRVVYTF. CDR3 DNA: TGTGCCAGCAGTGAATGGGACAGGGTAGTCTACACCTTC.

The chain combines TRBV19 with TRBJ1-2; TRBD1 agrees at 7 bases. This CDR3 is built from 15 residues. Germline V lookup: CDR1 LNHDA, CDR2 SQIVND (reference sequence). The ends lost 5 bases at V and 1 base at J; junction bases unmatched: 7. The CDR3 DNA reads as TGTGCCAGTAGTTTGGGACAGCCTGTTAACTATGGCTACACCTTC. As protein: CASSLGQPVNYGYTF.

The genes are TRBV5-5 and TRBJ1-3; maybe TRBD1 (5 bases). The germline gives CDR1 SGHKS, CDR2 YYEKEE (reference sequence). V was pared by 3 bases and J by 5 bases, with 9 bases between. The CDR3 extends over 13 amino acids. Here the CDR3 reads CASSSGWRNTIYF. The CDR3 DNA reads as TGTGCCAGCAGCTCAGGGTGGAGAAACACCATATATTTT.

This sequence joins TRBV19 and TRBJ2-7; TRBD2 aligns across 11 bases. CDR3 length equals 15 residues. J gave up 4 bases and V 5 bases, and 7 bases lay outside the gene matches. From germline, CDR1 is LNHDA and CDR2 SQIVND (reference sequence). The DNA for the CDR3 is TGTGCCAGTAGTCAGTCGGGACTAGCGGTGTACGAGCAGTACTTC. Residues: CASSQSGLAVYEQYF.

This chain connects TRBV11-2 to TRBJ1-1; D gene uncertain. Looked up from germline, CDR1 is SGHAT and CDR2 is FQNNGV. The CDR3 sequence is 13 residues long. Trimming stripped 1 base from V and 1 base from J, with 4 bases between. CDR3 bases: TGTGCCAGCAGCTTAGGACAGAACACTGAAGCTTTCTTT. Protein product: CASSLGQNTEAFF.